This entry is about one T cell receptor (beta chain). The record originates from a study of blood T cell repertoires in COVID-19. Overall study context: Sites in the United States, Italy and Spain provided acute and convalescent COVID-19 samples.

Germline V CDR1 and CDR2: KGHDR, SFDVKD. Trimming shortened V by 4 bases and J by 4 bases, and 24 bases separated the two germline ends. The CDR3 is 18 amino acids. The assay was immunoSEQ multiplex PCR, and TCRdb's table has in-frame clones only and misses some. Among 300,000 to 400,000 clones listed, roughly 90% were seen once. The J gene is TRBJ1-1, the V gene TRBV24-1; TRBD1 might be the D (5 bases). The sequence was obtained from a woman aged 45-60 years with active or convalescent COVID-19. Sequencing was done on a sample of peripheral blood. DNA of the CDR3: TGTGCCACCAGTGAACGGGACTCCCCACGCCCTCTTGGCACTGAAGCTTTCTTT. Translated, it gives CATSERDSPRPLGTEAFF.